Here is one TCR beta chain with its context. The sample belongs to a study of response to subunit inactivated influenza vaccine. TCRdb re-called the RT-PCR reads through MiXCR, storing one row per CDR3 protein. Of some 500,000 distinct CDR3 sequences in the sample, around 25% are singletons; the top ten hold under 2.5%. Losses at the gene ends were 3 bases for V and 5 bases for J; bases not matched to a gene: 7. This CDR3 is 15 amino acids long. CDR1 and CDR2 (germline): KGHSH, LQKENI. The chain couples TRBV18 to TRBJ1-5; TRBD1 agrees at 7 bases. The sequences come from CD4+ T cells sorted from PBMCs, collected roughly 5 days after vaccination. This sequence originates from a man over 45 who received an inactivated influenza vaccine. The CDR3 coding sequence is TGTGCCAGCTCACCCCCGACAGGGTCGCATCAGCCCCAGCATTTT. Protein product: CASSPPTGSHQPQHF.